This is a list of T cell receptor beta chains from one sample in a study of T-cell reconstitution after alpha-beta-depleted transplantation in children. TCRdb recomputed calls from the PCR reads with MiXCR, one row per CDR3 protein. The sample has over 200,000 distinct CDR3 sequences, 8% to 9.5% seen once. This material consisted of PBMCs from the stem cell graft donor, taken from the stem cell graft. The receptors were sampled from a human donor who donated a stem cell graft to a child with acute lymphoblastic leukemia. Each CDR3 is given with its conserved first and last residue. The D gene is left open where the match is weak. Only part of the rows carry a size: once, few, many, or a class if the clone is expanded.

TRBJ1-5 TRBV15 - - TGTGCCACCAGCAGACTGACAGACGGGGGTAATCAGCCCCAGCATTTT CATSRLTDGGNQPQHF
TRBJ2-5 TRBV6-1 few - TGTGCCAGCAGGACAGGCGCATCCCAGTACTTC CASRTGASQYF
TRBJ1-4 TRBV3-1 - TRBD1 TGTGCCAGCAGCCAGATAGCTCAATTCGGGACAGGGAAGTTCTCGGATGAAAAACTGTTTTTT CASSQIAQFGTGKFSDEKLFF
TRBJ2-2 TRBV29-1 few TRBD1 TGCAGCGTTGAGGCTACAGGGGACACCGGGGAGCTGTTTTTT CSVEATGDTGELFF
TRBJ2-1 TRBV28 few - TGTGCCAGCAGCCGCAGGAGGGAGCAGTTCTTC CASSRRREQFF
TRBJ1-3 TRBV21-1 few - TGTGCCAGCAGCAAAGCAGAGAAGGGCACCATATATTTT CASSKAEKGTIYF
TRBJ1-3 TRBV2 - TRBD1 TGTGCCAGCAGTGAACCGAAATTTGGGACAGGGGAGAGCTCTGGAAACACCATATATTTT CASSEPKFGTGESSGNTIYF
TRBJ1-6 TRBV6-5 many TRBD1 TGTGCCAGCAGTACTCCGACAGGGGATTCACCCCTCCACTTT CASSTPTGDSPLHF
TRBJ2-1 TRBV12-3/TRBV12-4 many - TGTGCCAGCACCCGCACCGGGGGGCGGACCAATGAGCAGTTCTTC CASTRTGGRTNEQFF
TRBJ1-5 TRBV10-3 many TRBD1 TGTGCCATCAGCTCCCCGACAGGGTCTGGTCAGCCCCAGCATTTT CAISSPTGSGQPQHF
TRBJ2-7 TRBV10-2 many TRBD2 TGCGCCAGCAGTGTACAAGCGGGGGTTGACGAGCAGTACTTC CASSVQAGVDEQYF
TRBJ1-2 TRBV7-9 many TRBD1 TGTGCCAGCAGCTACGGACAGGCGGTTTATTATGGCTACACCTTC CASSYGQAVYYGYTF
TRBJ2-7 TRBV2 many TRBD1 TGTGCCAGCTCCGAGTATCAGGGGGACGAGCAGTACTTC CASSEYQGDEQYF
TRBJ1-1 TRBV2 - TRBD1 TGTGCCAGCACCAGACAGGGCGGGGGGACTGAAGCTTTCTTT CASTRQGGGTEAFF
TRBJ1-6 TRBV7-2 few - TGTGCCAGCAGCTCGTGGACAGAATCACCCCTCCACTTT CASSSWTESPLHF
TRBJ1-1 TRBV3-1 few - TGTGCCAGCAGCCAATACCAGGGAGACACTGAAGCTTTCTTT CASSQYQGDTEAFF
TRBJ2-1 TRBV10-2 - - TGCGCCAGCAGTTCTACTATAAATGAGCAGTTCTTC CASSSTINEQFF
TRBJ2-5 TRBV6-2/TRBV6-3 many - TGTGCCAGCAGTTCCCCTTCGTATGGCCGGGACAACCAAGAGACCCAGTACTTC CASSSPSYGRDNQETQYF
TRBJ2-3 TRBV18 few - TGTGCCAGCTCAACATACGGGACAACTAGCACAGATACGCAGTATTTT CASSTYGTTSTDTQYF
TRBJ2-1 TRBV5-1 many TRBD2 TGCGCCAGCAGCTTGGCCAGGGGACTAGCGAGGTACAATGAGCAGTTCTTC CASSLARGLARYNEQFF
TRBJ2-2 TRBV20-1 many - TGCAGTGCTCGGCCAGTGGGCGACACCGGGGAGCTGTTTTTT CSARPVGDTGELFF
TRBJ1-2 TRBV3-1 - TRBD1 TGTGCCAGCAGCACCCAGGACAGGGGCTATGGCTACACCTTC CASSTQDRGYGYTF
TRBJ2-5 TRBV11-2 many - TGTGCCAGCAGCTTAGTTCCCGGAGGGGTCCAAGAGACCCAGTACTTC CASSLVPGGVQETQYF
TRBJ2-5 TRBV20-1 many TRBD2 TGCAGTGCTTGTCTAGCGGGGGGACAAGAGACCCAGTACTTC CSACLAGGQETQYF
TRBJ2-7 TRBV7-6 - - TGTGCCAGCAGCACTAATGGAGGGGCTAGCTACGAGCAGTACTTC CASSTNGGASYEQYF
TRBJ2-5 TRBV5-1 many TRBD2 TGCGCCAGCAGCTTGGGTGGGACTAGCGGACAAGAGACCCAGTACTTC CASSLGGTSGQETQYF
TRBJ1-5 TRBV20-1 - TRBD1 TGCAGTGCTAGAAAACCTGGATTGGGGACAGGGTCAGAAGAAAGCAATCAGCCCCAGCATTTT CSARKPGLGTGSEESNQPQHF
TRBJ2-7 TRBV10-1 few TRBD2 TGCGCCATTCGACTAGCGGGGGCCCTGCCTCGTGAGCAGTACTTC CAIRLAGALPREQYF
TRBJ1-3 TRBV20-1 many - TGCAGTGCCCTAACTTATTCTGGAAACACCATATATTTT CSALTYSGNTIYF
TRBJ1-2 TRBV6-2/TRBV6-3 once - TGTGCCAGCAGTTACCCAGGGATAACCTATGGCTACACCTTC CASSYPGITYGYTF
TRBJ1-1 TRBV15 many - TGTGCCACCAGCAGAGATCGACAGGCTGCTTTCTTT CATSRDRQAAFF
TRBJ2-7 TRBV4-1 few TRBD2 TGCGCCAGCAGCCAAGGGCCTGAGATACTAGCGGGGGAGGTCTACGAGCAGTACTTC CASSQGPEILAGEVYEQYF
TRBJ2-5 TRBV10-3 few - TGTGCCATCAGTGAGCGGCAGGGCCAGAGGACCCAGTACTTC CAISERQGQRTQYF
TRBJ2-2 TRBV12-3/TRBV12-4 many TRBD1 TGTGCCAGCAGACGGGACAGGGGGCCCGGGGAGCTGTTTTTT CASRRDRGPGELFF
TRBJ1-2 TRBV12-3/TRBV12-4 - - TGTGCCAGCAGTTTAGTCTGGGTTATCTATGGCTACACCTTC CASSLVWVIYGYTF
TRBJ2-5 TRBV27 - - TGTGCCAGTTCCCGGGACTCTTCCGGAGAGACCCAGTACTTC CASSRDSSGETQYF